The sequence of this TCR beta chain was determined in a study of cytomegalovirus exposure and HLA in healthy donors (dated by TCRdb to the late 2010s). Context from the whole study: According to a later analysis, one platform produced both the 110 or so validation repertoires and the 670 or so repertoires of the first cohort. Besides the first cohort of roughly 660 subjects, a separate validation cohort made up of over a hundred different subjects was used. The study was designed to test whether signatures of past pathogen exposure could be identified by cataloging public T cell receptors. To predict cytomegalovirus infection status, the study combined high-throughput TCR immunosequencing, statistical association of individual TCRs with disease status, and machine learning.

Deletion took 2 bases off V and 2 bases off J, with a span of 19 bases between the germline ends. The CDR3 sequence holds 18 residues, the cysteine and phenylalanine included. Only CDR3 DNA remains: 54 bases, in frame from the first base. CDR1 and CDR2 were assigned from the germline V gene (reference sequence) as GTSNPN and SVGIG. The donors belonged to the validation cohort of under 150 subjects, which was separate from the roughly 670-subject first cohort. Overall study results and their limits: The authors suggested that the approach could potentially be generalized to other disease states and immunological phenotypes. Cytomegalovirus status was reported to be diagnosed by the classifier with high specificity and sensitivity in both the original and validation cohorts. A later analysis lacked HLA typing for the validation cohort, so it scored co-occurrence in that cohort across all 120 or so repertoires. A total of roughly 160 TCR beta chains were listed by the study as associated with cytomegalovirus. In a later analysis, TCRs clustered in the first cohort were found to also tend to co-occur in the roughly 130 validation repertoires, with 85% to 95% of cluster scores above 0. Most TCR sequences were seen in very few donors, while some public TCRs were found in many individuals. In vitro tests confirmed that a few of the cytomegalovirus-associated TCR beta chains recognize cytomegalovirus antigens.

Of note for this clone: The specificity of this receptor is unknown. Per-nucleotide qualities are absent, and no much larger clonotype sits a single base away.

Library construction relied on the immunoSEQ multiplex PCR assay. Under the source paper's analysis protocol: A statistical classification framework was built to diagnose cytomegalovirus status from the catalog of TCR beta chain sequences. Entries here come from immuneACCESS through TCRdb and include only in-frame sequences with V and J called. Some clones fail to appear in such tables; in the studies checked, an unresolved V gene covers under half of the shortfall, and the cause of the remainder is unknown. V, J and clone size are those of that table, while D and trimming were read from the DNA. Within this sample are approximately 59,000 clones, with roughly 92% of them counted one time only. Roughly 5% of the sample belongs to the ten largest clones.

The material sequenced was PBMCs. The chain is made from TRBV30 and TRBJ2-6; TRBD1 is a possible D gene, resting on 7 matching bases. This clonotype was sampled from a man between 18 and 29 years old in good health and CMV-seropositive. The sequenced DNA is TGTGCCTGGAGTACTACGCGGGACAGCCGAGCTGGGGCCAACGTCCTGACTTTC. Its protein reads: CAWSTTRDSRAGANVLTF.